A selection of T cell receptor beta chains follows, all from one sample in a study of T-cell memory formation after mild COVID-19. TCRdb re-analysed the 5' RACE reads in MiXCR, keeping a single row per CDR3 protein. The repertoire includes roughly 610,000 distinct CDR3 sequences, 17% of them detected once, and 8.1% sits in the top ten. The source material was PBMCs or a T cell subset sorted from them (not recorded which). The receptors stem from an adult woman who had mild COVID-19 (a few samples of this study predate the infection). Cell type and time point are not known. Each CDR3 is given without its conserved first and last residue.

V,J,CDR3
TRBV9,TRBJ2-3,ASSVDEGDTDTQY
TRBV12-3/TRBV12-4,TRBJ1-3,ASSLFGVSGNTIY
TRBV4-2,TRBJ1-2,ASSPFQGYGYT
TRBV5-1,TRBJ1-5,ASSLGQAGQPQH
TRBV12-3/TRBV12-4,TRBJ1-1,ASSFRQGRTEAF
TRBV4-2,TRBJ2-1,ASSQGYGAQF
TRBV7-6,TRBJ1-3,ASSPTGVGNTIY
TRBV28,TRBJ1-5,ASRNLRQTLSSNQPQH
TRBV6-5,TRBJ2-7,ASSYSRLAGGPHGQY
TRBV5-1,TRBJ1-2,ASCPGGTGLYGYT
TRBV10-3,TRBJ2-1,AISESEREEEQF
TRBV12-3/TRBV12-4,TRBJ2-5,ASSLVQGPVTQY
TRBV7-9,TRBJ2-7,ASGTEYYEQY
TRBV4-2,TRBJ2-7,ASSTFSYEQY
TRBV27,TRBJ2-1,ASSLAEGTRDEQF
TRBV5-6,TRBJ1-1,ASSLWGHGNTEAF
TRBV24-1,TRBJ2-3,ATGSLTSGRTTDTQY
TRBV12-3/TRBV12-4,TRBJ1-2,ASSWGNREANYGYT
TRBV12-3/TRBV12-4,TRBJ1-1,ASGTGGAEAF
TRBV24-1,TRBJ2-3,ATRPAGTDTQY
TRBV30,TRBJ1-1,AWSPGQLNTEAF
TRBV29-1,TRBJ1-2,SVGGGEYGYT
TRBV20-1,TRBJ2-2,SARAGQGSGELF
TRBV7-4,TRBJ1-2,AKSLQGHGYT
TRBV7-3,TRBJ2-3,ASSLTTASTDTQY
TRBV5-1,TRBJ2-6,ASSPSDTLRANVLT
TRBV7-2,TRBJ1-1,ASSRIPRVGEAF
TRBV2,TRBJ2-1,ARGGAGPSYNEQF
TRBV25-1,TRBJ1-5,ASSEEGGNQPQH
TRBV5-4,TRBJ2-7,ASSLAPGTVSYEQY
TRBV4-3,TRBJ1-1,ASSRGPPGTEAF
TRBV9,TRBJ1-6,ASSATARENSPLH
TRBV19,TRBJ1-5,ASSIVDRVNQPQH
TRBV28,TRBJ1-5,ASSLFLSGNQPQH
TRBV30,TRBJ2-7,AWKRAGLSPYEQY
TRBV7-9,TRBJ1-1,ASSPRGGLGTEAF
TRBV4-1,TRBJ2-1,ASSPTGLAPYNEQF
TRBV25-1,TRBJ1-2,ASSEIGLYGYT
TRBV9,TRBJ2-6,ASSPTQGAPTGANVLT
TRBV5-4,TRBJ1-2,ASSLIGSGGYT
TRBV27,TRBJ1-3,ASSTGRVGGNTIY
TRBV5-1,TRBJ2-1,ASSLTTGPTEF
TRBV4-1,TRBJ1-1,ASSQDERIESYTEAF
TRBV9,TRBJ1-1,ASSAPPTTLNTEAF
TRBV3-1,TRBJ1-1,ASSQDSDLTSAKGAF
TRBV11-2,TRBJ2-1,ASSSYSGKRVNEQF
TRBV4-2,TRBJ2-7,ASSNTGTRSYEQY
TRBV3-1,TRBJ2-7,ASSQGAPEQY
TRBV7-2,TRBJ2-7,ASSPDQLSSYEQY
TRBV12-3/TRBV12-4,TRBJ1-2,ASGSSGTLGYT
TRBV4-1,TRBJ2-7,ASSQVMGQAKYEQY
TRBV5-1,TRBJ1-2,ASSSQANYGYT
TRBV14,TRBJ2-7,ASSQDLGSSYEQY
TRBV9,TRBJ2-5,ASSVGSGSLQETQY
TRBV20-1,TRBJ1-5,SAPDSGLQPQH
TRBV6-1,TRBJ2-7,ASSEDRLLNEQY
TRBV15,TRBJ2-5,ATSRGRTVPGQETQY
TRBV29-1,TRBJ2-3,SVEALSTGSEADTQY
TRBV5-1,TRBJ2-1,ASCPGGQIYNEQF